The rows below give T cell receptor beta chains drawn from one sample of a study of blood T cell repertoires in COVID-19. Sequencing used immunoSEQ multiplex PCR; TCRdb keeps in-frame clones, though not all of them. The repertoire includes tens of thousands of clones, 75% to 90% of them detected once, and approximately 0.37% sits in the top ten. Material: peripheral blood. These receptor sequences come from a human donor in a cohort sampled during active COVID-19. The CDR3 runs from the conserved cysteine through the conserved F or W. The D gene is left open where the match is weak. Where a row states a size, it is once, few, many or the class of an expanded clone; other rows omit it.

J gene	clone size	V gene	D gene	CDR3 protein	CDR3 DNA
TRBJ1-1	few	TRBV25-1	-	CASTEEGTEAFF	TGTGCCAGCACCGAGGAGGGAACTGAAGCTTTCTTT
TRBJ2-5	once	TRBV24-1	TRBD1	CATSDGQGIGVQETQYF	TGTGCCACCAGTGACGGACAGGGGATCGGGGTACAAGAGACCCAGTACTTC
TRBJ1-2	-	TRBV7-9	TRBD1	CASSFGQGDGYTF	TGTGCCAGCAGCTTTGGACAGGGGGATGGCTACACCTTC
TRBJ2-1	-	TRBV10-3	TRBD2	CAISAASGGYNEQFF	TGTGCCATCAGTGCTGCTAGCGGGGGCTACAATGAGCAGTTCTTC
TRBJ1-5	-	TRBV7-2	TRBD1	CASSLSGQVNQPQHF	TGTGCCAGCAGCTTATCGGGACAGGTCAATCAGCCCCAGCATTTT
TRBJ1-2	once	TRBV29-1	-	CSVEIGLLANYGYTF	TGCAGCGTTGAAATTGGACTCCTAGCTAACTATGGCTACACCTTC
TRBJ1-5	-	TRBV25-1	TRBD1	CASREIIRDRADQPQHF	TGTGCCAGCAGAGAAATAATCCGGGACAGGGCCGATCAGCCCCAGCATTTT
TRBJ1-5	-	TRBV5-1	-	CASSQKQPQHF	TGCGCCAGCAGCCAGAAACAGCCCCAGCATTTT
TRBJ1-5	once	TRBV6-4	-	CASSEGTSSNQPQHF	TGTGCCAGCAGTGAAGGGACATCGAGCAATCAGCCCCAGCATTTT
TRBJ1-2	-	TRBV5-1	TRBD1	CASSLLQGNGYTF	TGCGCCAGCAGCTTACTACAGGGGAATGGCTACACCTTC
TRBJ1-1	-	TRBV11-2	-	CASSPRRWERTNTEAFF	TGTGCCAGCAGCCCACGCAGGTGGGAGCGTACGAACACTGAAGCTTTCTTT
TRBJ1-2	-	TRBV6-5	-	CASQYVKANYGYTF	TGTGCCAGCCAGTATGTGAAAGCTAACTATGGCTACACCTTC
TRBJ1-1	-	TRBV19	-	CASSIAGTEAFF	TGTGCCAGTAGTATTGCAGGGACTGAAGCTTTCTTT
TRBJ1-2	-	TRBV19	TRBD1	CASSILKQGAYGYTF	TGTGCCAGTAGTATCCTAAAACAGGGGGCCTATGGCTACACCTTC
TRBJ1-5	-	TRBV12-1	-	CASSRDGGCLEPQHF	TGTGCCAGCAGTCGGGACGGGGGGTGTTTGGAGCCCCAGCATTTT
TRBJ1-2	-	TRBV11-2	TRBD1	CASSFGQGFNYGYTF	TGTGCCAGCAGCTTTGGACAGGGGTTTAATTATGGCTACACCTTC
TRBJ1-1	-	TRBV19	-	CASSIVQGRTEAFF	TGTGCCAGTAGTATAGTTCAGGGTCGGACTGAAGCTTTCTTT
TRBJ1-2	-	TRBV10-3	TRBD1	CAISEGQGSSNYGYTF	TGTGCCATCAGCGAGGGACAGGGGAGTAGTAACTATGGCTACACCTTC
TRBJ1-2	once	TRBV27	-	CASSLTGWAVYGYTF	TGTGCCAGCAGTTTAACAGGTTGGGCGGTCTATGGCTACACCTTC
TRBJ1-5	few	TRBV19	TRBD1	CASSPRQGAFSNQPQHF	TGTGCCAGTAGCCCTAGACAGGGGGCCTTTAGCAATCAGCCCCAGCATTTT
TRBJ1-2	-	TRBV5-4	TRBD1	CASSDRESYGYTF	TGTGCCAGCAGCGACAGGGAATCCTATGGCTACACCTTC
TRBJ1-4	-	TRBV7-2	-	CASSRRHIRDEKLFF	TGTGCCAGCAGCAGACGTCACATCCGGGATGAAAAACTGTTTTTT
TRBJ2-6	-	TRBV4-1	-	CASSKGAGGMGGANVLTF	TGCGCCAGCAGCAAAGGGGCTGGAGGGATGGGTGGGGCCAACGTCCTGACTTTC
TRBJ2-6	once	TRBV15	TRBD1	CATSFGTGGSGANVLTF	TGTGCCACCAGCTTCGGGACAGGGGGATCTGGGGCCAACGTCCTGACTTTC
TRBJ1-5	-	TRBV2	TRBD1	CASSADRVVSGNQPQHF	TGTGCCAGCAGCGCCGACAGGGTGGTTAGTGGCAATCAGCCCCAGCATTTT
TRBJ2-7	-	TRBV27	-	CASSLGGHSYEQYF	TGTGCCAGCAGTTTAGGGGGCCACTCCTACGAGCAGTACTTC
TRBJ1-5	-	TRBV4-1	-	CASSQDGGFGNQPQHF	TGCGCCAGCAGCCAAGACGGCGGGTTCGGCAATCAGCCCCAGCATTTT
TRBJ1-1	-	TRBV7-9	TRBD1	CASSHGTANTEAFF	TGTGCCAGCAGCCACGGGACAGCGAACACTGAAGCTTTCTTT
TRBJ2-5	-	TRBV5-6	TRBD2	CASSLTSGGLYEKTQYF	TGTGCCAGCAGTTTGACTAGCGGGGGGCTGTACGAGAAGACCCAGTACTTC
TRBJ1-5	-	TRBV6-5	TRBD1	CASTEGQGSQPQHF	TGTGCCAGCACGGAGGGACAGGGTAGCCAGCCCCAGCATTTT
TRBJ2-7	-	TRBV19	TRBD2	CASSILTSGGTYEQYF	TGTGCCAGTAGTATCTTGACTAGCGGGGGAACCTACGAGCAGTACTTC
TRBJ1-2	-	TRBV5-1	-	CASSPEGGGYTF	TGCGCCAGCAGCCCGGAGGGTGGTGGCTACACCTTC
TRBJ1-3	-	TRBV27	-	CASSLSGGSGNTIYF	TGTGCCAGCAGTTTATCAGGCGGCTCTGGAAACACCATATATTTT
TRBJ2-7	once	TRBV6-1	-	CASSERGYEQYF	TGTGCCAGCAGTGAAAGGGGCTACGAGCAGTACTTC
TRBJ1-2	-	TRBV19	TRBD1	CASSTPGGYGYTF	TGTGCCAGTAGTACCCCAGGGGGCTATGGCTACACCTTC
TRBJ1-1	-	TRBV5-6	-	CASSFWTARNTEAFF	TGTGCCAGCAGCTTTTGGACAGCTCGGAACACTGAAGCTTTCTTT
TRBJ2-5	-	TRBV5-4	TRBD2	CASSEASGGKTQYF	TGTGCCAGCAGTGAGGCTAGCGGGGGGAAGACCCAGTACTTC
TRBJ2-7	-	TRBV5-6	-	CASSWGVSPYEQYF	TGTGCCAGCAGCTGGGGGGTCTCGCCATACGAGCAGTACTTC
TRBJ1-5	-	TRBV19	TRBD1	CASSTHHGQEDSNQPQHF	TGTGCCAGTAGTACCCATCATGGACAGGAGGATAGCAATCAGCCCCAGCATTTT
TRBJ1-2	-	TRBV27	-	CASSLPGDGYTF	TGTGCCAGCAGTTTACCAGGGGATGGCTACACCTTC
TRBJ1-5	few	TRBV10-3	TRBD1	CAISDPPGGNQPQHF	TGTGCCATCAGTGACCCCCCAGGGGGGAATCAGCCCCAGCATTTT
TRBJ2-7	-	TRBV6-2/TRBV6-3	TRBD1	CASSSTGTGVYEQYF	TGTGCCAGCAGTTCGACCGGGACAGGGGTCTACGAGCAGTACTTC
TRBJ1-2	-	TRBV7-8	-	CASSSYGRRYGYTF	TGTGCCAGCAGCTCCTACGGGCGGAGGTATGGCTACACCTTC
TRBJ1-6	-	TRBV10-3	-	CAISPTGEINSPLHF	TGTGCCATTTCCCCTACCGGGGAGATTAATTCACCCCTCCACTTT
TRBJ1-4	few	TRBV6-5	TRBD1	CASTHQGATSEKLFF	TGTGCCAGCACCCATCAGGGGGCCACCTCTGAAAAACTGTTTTTT
TRBJ1-1	-	TRBV7-2	-	CASSLEMANTEAFF	TGTGCCAGCAGCTTAGAGATGGCTAACACTGAAGCTTTCTTT